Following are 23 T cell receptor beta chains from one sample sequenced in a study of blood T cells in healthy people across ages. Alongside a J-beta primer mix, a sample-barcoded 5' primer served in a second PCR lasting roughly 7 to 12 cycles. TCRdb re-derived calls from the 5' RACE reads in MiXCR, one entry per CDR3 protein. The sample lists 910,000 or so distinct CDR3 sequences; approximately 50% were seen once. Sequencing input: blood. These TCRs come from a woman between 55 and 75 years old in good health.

The CDR3 here is CASRSGWHEQFF. Here the CDR3 DNA reads TGTGCCAGCAGATCTGGTTGGCATGAGCAGTTCTTC. This chain links TRBV6-5 with TRBJ2-1, with D unclear. The CDR3 is made up of 12 amino acids. Trimming stripped 6 bases from V and 8 bases from J, with 11 bases between. From germline, CDR1 is MNHEY and CDR2 SVGAGI.

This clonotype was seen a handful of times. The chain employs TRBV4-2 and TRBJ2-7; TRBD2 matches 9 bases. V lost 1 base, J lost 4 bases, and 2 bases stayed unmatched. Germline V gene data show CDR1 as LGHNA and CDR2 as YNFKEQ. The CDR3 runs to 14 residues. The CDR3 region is CASSQASGNYEQYF. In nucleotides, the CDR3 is TGTGCCAGCAGCCAAGCTAGCGGGAATTACGAGCAGTACTTC.

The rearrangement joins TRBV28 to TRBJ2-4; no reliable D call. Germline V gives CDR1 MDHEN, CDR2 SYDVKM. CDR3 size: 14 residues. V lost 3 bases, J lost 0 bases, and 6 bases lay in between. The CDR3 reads CASSFTQAKNIQYF. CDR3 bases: TGTGCCAGCAGTTTCACCCAAGCCAAAAACATTCAGTACTTC.

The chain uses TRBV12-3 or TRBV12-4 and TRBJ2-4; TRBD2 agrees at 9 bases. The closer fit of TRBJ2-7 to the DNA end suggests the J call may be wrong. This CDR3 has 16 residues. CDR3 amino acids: CASSLLRVAGVGEQYF. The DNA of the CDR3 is TGTGCCAGCAGTCTACTCAGGGTAGCGGGAGTTGGCGAGCAGTACTTC.

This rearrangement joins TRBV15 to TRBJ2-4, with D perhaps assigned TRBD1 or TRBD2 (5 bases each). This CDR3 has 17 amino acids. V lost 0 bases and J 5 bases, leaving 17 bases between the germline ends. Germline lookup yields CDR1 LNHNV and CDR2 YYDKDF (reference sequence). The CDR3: CATSRDSGGGTENIQYF. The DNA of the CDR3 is TGTGCCACCAGCAGAGATTCGGGTGGTGGGACCGAAAACATTCAGTACTTC.

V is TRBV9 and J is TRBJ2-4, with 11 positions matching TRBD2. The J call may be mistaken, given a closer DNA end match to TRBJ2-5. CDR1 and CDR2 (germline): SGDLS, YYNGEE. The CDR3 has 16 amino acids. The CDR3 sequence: CASSKRGTSGKETQYF. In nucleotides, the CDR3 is TGTGCCAGCAGCAAAAGGGGGACTAGCGGAAAAGAGACCCAGTACTTC.

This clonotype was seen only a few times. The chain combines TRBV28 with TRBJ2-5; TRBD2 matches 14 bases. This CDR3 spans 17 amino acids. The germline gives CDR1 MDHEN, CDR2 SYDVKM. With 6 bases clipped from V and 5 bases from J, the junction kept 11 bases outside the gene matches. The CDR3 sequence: CASSLLGLAGAGETQYF. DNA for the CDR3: TGTGCCAGCAGCCTATTGGGACTAGCGGGAGCTGGGGAGACCCAGTACTTC.

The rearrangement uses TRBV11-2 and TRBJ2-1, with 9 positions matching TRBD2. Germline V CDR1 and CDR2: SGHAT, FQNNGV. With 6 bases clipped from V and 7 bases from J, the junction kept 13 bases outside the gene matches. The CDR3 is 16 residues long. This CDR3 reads CASRGGLARDLNEQFF. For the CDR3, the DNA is TGTGCCAGCAGGGGGGGACTAGCAAGAGATCTAAATGAGCAGTTCTTC.

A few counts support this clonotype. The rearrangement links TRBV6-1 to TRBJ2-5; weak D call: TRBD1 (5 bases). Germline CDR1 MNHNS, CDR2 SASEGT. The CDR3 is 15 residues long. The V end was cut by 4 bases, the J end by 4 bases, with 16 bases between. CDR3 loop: CASSGGFGLPETQYF. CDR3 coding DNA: TGTGCCAGCAGTGGGGGCTTTGGTCTTCCAGAGACCCAGTACTTC.

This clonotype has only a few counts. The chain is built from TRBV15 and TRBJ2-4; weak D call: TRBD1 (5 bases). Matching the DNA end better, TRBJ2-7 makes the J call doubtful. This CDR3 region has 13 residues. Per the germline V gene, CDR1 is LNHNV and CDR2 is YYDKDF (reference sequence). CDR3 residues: CATSKPRVPEQYF. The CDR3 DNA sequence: TGTGCCACCAGCAAGCCCAGGGTCCCCGAGCAGTACTTC.

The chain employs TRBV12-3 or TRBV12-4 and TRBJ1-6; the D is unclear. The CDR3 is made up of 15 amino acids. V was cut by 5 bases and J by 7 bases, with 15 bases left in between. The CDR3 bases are TGTGCCAGCAGTCTCCGCCGGCGAGCAAATTCACCCCTCCACTTT. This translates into CASSLRRRANSPLHF.

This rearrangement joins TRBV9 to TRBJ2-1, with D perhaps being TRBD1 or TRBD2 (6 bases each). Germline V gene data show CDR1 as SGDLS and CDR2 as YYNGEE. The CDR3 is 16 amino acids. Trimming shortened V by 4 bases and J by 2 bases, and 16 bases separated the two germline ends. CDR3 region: CASSLKRGAAYNEQFF. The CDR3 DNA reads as TGTGCCAGCAGCCTCAAAAGGGGGGCAGCCTACAATGAGCAGTTCTTC.

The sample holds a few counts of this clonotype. The CDR3 region is CASSSEGWGTDTQYF. CDR3 coding DNA: TGTGCCAGCAGCTCGGAGGGGTGGGGGACAGATACGCAGTATTTT. The V gene is TRBV4-2, the J gene TRBJ2-3; the D gene is possibly TRBD2 (6 bases). CDR1 LGHNA and CDR2 YNFKEQ come from the germline V gene. Trimming removed 5 bases from V and 3 bases from J, with 15 bases in between. The CDR3 totals 15 residues.

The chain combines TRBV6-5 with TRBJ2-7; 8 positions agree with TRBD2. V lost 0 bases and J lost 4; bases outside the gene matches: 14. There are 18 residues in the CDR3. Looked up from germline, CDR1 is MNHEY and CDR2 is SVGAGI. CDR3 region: CASSYSSGPRGRTYEQYF. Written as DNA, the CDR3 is TGTGCCAGCAGTTACTCGAGTGGTCCGCGCGGGAGGACTTACGAGCAGTACTTC.

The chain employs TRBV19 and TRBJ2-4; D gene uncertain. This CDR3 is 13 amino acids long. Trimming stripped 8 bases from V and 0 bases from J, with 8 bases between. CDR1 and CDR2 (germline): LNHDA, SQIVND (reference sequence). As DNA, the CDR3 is TGTGCCAGTGTTGGCTTAGCCAAAAACATTCAGTACTTC. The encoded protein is CASVGLAKNIQYF.

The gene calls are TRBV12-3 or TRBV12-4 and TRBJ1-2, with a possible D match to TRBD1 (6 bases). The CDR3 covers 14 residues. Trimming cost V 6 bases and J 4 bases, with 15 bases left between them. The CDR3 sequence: CASSQQQGRYGYTF. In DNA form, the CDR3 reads TGTGCCAGCAGCCAACAACAGGGTCGCTATGGCTACACCTTC.

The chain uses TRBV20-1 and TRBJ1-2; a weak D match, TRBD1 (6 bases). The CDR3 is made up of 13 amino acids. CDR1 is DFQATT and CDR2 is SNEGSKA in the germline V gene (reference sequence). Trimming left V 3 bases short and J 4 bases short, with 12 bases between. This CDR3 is CSASPGGAYGYTF. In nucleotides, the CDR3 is TGCAGTGCTAGTCCGGGGGGGGCCTATGGCTACACCTTC.

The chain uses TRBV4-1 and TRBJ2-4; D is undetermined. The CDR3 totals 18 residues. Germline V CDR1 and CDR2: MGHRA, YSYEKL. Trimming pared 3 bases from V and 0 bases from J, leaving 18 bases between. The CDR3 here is CASSQGTPRLIAKNIQYF. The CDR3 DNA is TGCGCCAGCAGCCAGGGCACGCCCCGCCTTATAGCCAAAAACATTCAGTACTTC.

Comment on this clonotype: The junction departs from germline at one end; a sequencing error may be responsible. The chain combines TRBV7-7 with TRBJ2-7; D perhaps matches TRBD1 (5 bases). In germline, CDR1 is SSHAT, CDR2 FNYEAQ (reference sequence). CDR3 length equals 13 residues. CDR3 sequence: CTSSPGHAYEQYF. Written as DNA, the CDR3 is TGTACCAGCAGCCCCGGACATGCCTACGAGCAGTACTTC. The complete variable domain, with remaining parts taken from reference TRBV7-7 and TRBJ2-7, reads GAGVSQSPRYKVTKRGQDVTLRCDPISSHATLYWYQQALGQGPEFLTYFNYEAQPDKSGLPSDRFSAERPEGSISTLTIQRTEQRDSAMYRCTSSPGHAYEQYFGPGTRLTVT.

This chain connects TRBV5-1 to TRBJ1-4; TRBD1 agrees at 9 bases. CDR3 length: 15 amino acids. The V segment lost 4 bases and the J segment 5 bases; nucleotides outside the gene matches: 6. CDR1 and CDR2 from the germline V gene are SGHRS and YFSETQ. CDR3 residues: CASSQGQGWNEKLFF. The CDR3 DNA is TGCGCCAGCAGCCAGGGACAGGGATGGAATGAAAAACTGTTTTTT.

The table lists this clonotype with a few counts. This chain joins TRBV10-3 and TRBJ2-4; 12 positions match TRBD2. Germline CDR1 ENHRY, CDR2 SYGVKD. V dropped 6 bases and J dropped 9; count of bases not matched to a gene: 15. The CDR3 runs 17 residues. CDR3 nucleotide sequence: TGTGCCATCAGCCTCAATCTAGCGGGGGGGACTGGCGGCATTCAGTACTTC. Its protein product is CAISLNLAGGTGGIQYF.

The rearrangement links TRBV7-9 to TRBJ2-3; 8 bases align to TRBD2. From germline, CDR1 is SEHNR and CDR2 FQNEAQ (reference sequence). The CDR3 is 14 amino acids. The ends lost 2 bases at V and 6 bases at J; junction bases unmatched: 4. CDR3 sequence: CASSLSGGMDTQYF. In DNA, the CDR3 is TGTGCCAGCAGCTTATCGGGAGGGATGGATACGCAGTATTTT.

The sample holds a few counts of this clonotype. CDR3 bases: TGTGCCAGCAGCCTCTTCCGGGACCTCAGAGAGACCCAGTACTTC. Protein product: CASSLFRDLRETQYF. This chain uses TRBV13 with TRBJ2-5; TRBD1 or TRBD2 may be the D gene (5 bases each). The V end lost 5 bases, the J end lost 4 bases, and 17 bases lay between the germline ends. CDR3 length: 15 residues. Germline V CDR1 and CDR2: PRHDT, FYEKMQ (reference sequence).